Listed here is a single TCR beta chain. Its specific antigen is unknown. No much larger clone exists at a distance of one base, and base qualities are not known. The sample is drawn from a study of CD8+CD57+ T cells in acquired aplastic anemia (dated by TCRdb to the late 2010s). In terms of the full investigation: On average, sorted CD4+ and CD8+ cells yielded 3.2 ug of extracted DNA, with a range of about 0.17 to 27.4 ug. Healthy donor samples averaged roughly 9.8 million reads for CD4+ and about 11 million for CD8+ cells. Study-wide findings and limitations: Although 25 to 30 CD8+ CDR3 sequences were shared by patients and controls, these sequences appeared highly expressed in patients and within the immunodominant clones of patients. Between patients and healthy controls, no significant difference in CD8+ Simpson's diversity was found (P=0.060).

The study deep-sequenced TCR repertoires of sorted CD4+ and CD8+ blood T cells from severe aplastic anemia patients and healthy subjects. Ficoll-Paque density gradient centrifugation was used to isolate peripheral blood mononuclear cells. CD4+ and CD8+ T cells were sorted by FACS or magnetic beads before DNA extraction. Genomic DNA was used as template for profiling of TCR beta VDJ combinations and CDR3 sequences. An Illumina HiSeq 2000 was used for TCR repertoire sequencing. Turning to the authors' computational methods: Repertoire assessment relied on Simpson's diversity index, CDR3 size and DJ length profiles, and TRBV/TRBJ rearrangement plots. Whichever DNA sequence was most abundant in the deep sequencing data was defined as the immunodominant clone. CDR3 amino acid sequences were screened for sharing across subjects and were compared with published repertoires and the VDJdb database. In TCRdb, the public reads were trimmed at Q25 with fastp and aligned with MiXCR, with productive beta chains retained. Rows are combined by CDR3 protein, so each entry shows the most common genes and DNA. The V and J calls here are based on TCRdb, not the publication. A total of a few hundred thousand distinct CDR3 sequences appear in this sample, approximately 60% of them only once. Jointly, the top ten make up over 25% of the sample.

The CDR3 covers 14 residues, taking in both the cysteine and the phenylalanine. Only the CDR3 part of the read is kept: 42 bases, read in frame from the first base. Looking up the germline V gene yields CDR1 SGHVS and CDR2 FQNEAQ. Relative to germline, V is 5 bases shorter and J is 11 bases shorter, with 21 bases between their ends. The rearrangement combines TRBV7-8 with TRBJ1-2; the D gene is possibly TRBD1, with 6 bases matching. The sequenced material came from sorted CD4+, CD8+, or CD8+CD57+ T cells (not recorded which) from PBMCs. The receptor's source is a human donor in good health. The nucleotide sequence is TGTGCCAGCAGCCGCGCAGGGGCCGCAAGGGGTTACACCTTC. Its translation reads: CASSRAGAARGYTF.